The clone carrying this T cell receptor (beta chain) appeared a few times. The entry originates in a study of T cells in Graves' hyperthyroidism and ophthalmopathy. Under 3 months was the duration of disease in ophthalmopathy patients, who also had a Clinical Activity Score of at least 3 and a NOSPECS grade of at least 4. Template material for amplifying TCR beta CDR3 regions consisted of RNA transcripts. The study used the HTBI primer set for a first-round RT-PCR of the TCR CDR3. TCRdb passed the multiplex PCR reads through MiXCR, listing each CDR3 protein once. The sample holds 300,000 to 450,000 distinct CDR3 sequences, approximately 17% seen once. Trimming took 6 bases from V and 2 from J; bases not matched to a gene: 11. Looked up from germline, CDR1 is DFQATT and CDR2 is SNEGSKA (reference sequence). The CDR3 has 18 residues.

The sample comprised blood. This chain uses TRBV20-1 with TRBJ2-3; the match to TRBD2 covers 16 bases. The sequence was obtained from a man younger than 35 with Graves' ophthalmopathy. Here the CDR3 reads CSAKPGLAGGQNTDTQYF. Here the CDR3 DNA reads TGCAGTGCCAAACCGGGACTAGCGGGGGGGCAGAACACAGATACGCAGTATTTT.